This TCR beta chain was obtained from a study of cytomegalovirus exposure and HLA in healthy donors. Study-wide results and caveats: Accurate prediction of most subjects' HLA-A and HLA-B alleles from TCR beta sequences was reported.

At collection, donors were nominally healthy, but unrecorded immune exposures were probable. This clone occurred a few times. The antigen remains undetermined. Primers for the PCR totalled 60 Vbeta and 13 Jbeta. TCRdb's table, derived via immunoSEQ multiplex PCR, lists solely in-frame clones and lacks some. The sample holds 100,000 to 150,000 clones; about 10% are singletons and the top ten take approximately 4.4%. Germline CDR1 reads MDHEN; CDR2 reads SYDVKM. The ends were cut back, 1 base at V and 4 bases at J, with 10 bases in the middle. The CDR3 runs 14 residues. The rearrangement uses TRBV28 and TRBJ1-1, with D perhaps TRBD1 (6 bases). This clonotype was obtained from a woman aged 18 to 35 in good health and CMV-seropositive. The specimen was PBMCs. Here the CDR3 reads CASSLSGAGTEAFF. The CDR3 DNA is TGTGCCAGCAGTTTATCAGGGGCTGGCACTGAAGCTTTCTTT.